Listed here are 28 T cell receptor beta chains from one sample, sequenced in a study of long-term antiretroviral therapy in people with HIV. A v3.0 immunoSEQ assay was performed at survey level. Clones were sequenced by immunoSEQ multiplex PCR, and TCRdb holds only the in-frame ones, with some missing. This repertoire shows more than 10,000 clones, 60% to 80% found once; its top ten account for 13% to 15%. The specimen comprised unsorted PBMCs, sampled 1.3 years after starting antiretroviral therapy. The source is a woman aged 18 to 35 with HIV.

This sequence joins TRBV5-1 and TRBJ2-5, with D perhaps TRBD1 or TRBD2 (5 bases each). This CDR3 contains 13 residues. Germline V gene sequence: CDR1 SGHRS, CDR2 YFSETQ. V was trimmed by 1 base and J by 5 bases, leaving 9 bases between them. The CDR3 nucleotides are TGCGCCAGCAGCTTGTTCAGGGACGAGACCCAGTACTTC. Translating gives CASSLFRDETQYF.

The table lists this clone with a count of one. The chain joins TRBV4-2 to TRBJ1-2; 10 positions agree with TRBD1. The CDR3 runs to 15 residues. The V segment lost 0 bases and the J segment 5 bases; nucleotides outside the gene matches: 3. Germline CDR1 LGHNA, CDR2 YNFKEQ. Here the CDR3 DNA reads TGTGCCAGCAGCCAAGAAGGGGACAGGGGATATGGCTACACCTTC. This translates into CASSQEGDRGYGYTF.

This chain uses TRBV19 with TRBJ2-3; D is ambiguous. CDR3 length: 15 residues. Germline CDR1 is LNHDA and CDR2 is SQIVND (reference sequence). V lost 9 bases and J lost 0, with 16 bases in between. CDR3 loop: CASKSLDGSTDTQYF. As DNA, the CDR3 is TGTGCCAGCAAGAGCCTTGACGGTAGCACAGATACGCAGTATTTT. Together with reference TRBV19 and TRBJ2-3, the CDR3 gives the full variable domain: DGGITQSPKYLFRKEGQNVTLSCEQNLNHDAMYWYRQDPGQGLRLIYYSQIVNDFQKGDIAEGYSVSREKKESFPLTVTSAQKNPTAFYLCASKSLDGSTDTQYFGPGTRLTVL.

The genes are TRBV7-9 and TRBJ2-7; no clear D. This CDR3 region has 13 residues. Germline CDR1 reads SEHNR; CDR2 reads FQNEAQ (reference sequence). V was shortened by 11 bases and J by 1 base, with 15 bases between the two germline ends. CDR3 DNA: TGTGCCGAAAACCCCAAAGGGTCCTACGAGCAGTACTTC. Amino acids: CAENPKGSYEQYF.

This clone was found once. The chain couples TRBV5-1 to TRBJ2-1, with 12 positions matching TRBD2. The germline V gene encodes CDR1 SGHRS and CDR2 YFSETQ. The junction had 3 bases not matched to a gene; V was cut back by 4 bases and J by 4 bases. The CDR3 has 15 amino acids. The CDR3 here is CASSPTSGGYNEQFF. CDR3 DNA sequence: TGCGCCAGCAGCCCGACTAGCGGGGGATACAATGAGCAGTTCTTC. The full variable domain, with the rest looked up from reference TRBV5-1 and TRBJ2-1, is KAGVTQTPRYLIKTRGQQVTLSCSPISGHRSVSWYQQTPGQGLQFLFEYFSETQRNKGNFPGRFSGRQFSNSRSEMNVSTLELGDSALYLCASSPTSGGYNEQFFGPGTRLTVL.

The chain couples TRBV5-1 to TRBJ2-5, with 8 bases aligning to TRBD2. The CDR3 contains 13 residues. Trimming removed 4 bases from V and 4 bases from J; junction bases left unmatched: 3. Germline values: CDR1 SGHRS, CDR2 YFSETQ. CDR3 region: CASSKGLVETQYF. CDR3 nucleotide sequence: TGCGCCAGCAGCAAGGGACTAGTAGAGACCCAGTACTTC.

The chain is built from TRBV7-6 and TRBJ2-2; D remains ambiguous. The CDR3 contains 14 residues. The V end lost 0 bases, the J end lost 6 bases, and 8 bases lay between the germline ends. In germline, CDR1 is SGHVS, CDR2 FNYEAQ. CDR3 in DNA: TGTGCCAGCAGCTTAGCCCTAGGGTCCGGGGAGCTGTTTTTT. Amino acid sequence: CASSLALGSGELFF. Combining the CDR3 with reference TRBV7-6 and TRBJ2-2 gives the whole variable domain GAGVSQSPRYKVTKRGQDVALRCDPISGHVSLYWYRQALGQGPEFLTYFNYEAQQDKSGLPNDRFSAERPEGSISTLTIQRTEQRDSAMYRCASSLALGSGELFFGEGSRLTVL.

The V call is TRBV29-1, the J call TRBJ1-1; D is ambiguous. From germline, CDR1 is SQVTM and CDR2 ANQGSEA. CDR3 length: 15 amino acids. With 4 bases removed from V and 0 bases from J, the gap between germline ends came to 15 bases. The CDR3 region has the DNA TGCAGCGTTGCTACCGGGATCCTCATGAACACTGAAGCTTTCTTT. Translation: CSVATGILMNTEAFF.

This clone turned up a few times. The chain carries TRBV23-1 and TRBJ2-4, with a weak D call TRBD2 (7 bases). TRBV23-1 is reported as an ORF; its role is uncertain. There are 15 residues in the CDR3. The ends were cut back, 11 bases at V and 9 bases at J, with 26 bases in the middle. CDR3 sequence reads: CARQGGDLLFGIQYF. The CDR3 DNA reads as TGCGCCCGCCAAGGGGGGGACCTCTTGTTTGGCATTCAGTACTTC.

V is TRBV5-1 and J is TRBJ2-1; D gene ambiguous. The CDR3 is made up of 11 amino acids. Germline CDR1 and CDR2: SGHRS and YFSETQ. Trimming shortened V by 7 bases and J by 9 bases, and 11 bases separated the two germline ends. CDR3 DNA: TGCGCCAGCGGTGTCGTAGGTGAGCAGTTCTTC. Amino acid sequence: CASGVVGEQFF.

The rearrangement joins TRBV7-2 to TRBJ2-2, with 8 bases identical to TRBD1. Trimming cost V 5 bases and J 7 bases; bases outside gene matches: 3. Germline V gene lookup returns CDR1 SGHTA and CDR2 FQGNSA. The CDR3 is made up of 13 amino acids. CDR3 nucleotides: TGTGCCAGCAGCCCAGACAGGGGCGGGGAGCTGTTTTTT. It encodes CASSPDRGGELFF.

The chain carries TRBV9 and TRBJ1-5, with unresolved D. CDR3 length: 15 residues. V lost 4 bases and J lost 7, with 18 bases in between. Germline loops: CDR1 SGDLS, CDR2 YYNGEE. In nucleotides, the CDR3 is TGTGCCAGCAGCCCGAGTGGTAGGATGGACCAGCCCCAGCATTTT. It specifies CASSPSGRMDQPQHF.

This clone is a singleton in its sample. CDR3 region: CASSLLGVGAAVYEQYF. CDR3 nucleotide sequence: TGTGCCAGCAGTTTATTGGGGGTGGGGGCGGCCGTCTACGAGCAGTACTTC. The chain carries TRBV27 and TRBJ2-7; tentatively, D is TRBD1 (6 bases). The CDR3 is 17 amino acids. Trimming shortened V by 1 base and J by 3 bases, and 19 bases separated the two germline ends. CDR1 and CDR2 (germline): MNHEY, SMNVEV (reference sequence).

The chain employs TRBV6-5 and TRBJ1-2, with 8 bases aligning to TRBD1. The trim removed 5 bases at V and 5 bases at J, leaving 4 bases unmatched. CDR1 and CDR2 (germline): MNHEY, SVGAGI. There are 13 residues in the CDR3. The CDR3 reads CASSVQGGYGYTF. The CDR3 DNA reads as TGTGCCAGCAGTGTACAGGGGGGATATGGCTACACCTTC.

Written as DNA, the CDR3 is TGTGCCAGCAGCTTAATGGCAGGGAGCTACGAGCAGTACTTC. It is translated as CASSLMAGSYEQYF. The chain is built from TRBV7-6 and TRBJ2-7; D could derive from TRBD1 or TRBD2 (5 bases each). V shed 2 bases and J shed 3 bases, with 11 bases lying between them. This CDR3 has 14 residues. Germline-derived CDR1 and CDR2 are SGHVS and FNYEAQ.

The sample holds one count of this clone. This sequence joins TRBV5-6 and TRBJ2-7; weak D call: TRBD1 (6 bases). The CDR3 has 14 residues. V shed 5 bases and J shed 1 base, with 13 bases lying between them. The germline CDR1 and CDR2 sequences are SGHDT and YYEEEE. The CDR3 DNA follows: TGTGCCAGCAGTCAGGGGATTGGGTCCTACGAGCAGTACTTC. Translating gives CASSQGIGSYEQYF.

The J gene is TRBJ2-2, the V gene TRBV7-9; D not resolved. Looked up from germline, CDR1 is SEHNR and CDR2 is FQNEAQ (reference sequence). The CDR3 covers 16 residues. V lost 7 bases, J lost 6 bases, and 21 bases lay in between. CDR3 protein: CASNTQWASRAGELFF. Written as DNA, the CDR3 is TGTGCCAGCAACACCCAGTGGGCTAGTAGGGCCGGGGAGCTGTTTTTT.

The CDR3 sequence is CAIKVGTAEAFF. CDR3 DNA sequence: TGTGCCATCAAGGTGGGGACAGCTGAAGCTTTCTTT. The gene calls are TRBV10-3 and TRBJ1-1, with 7 bases identical to TRBD1. This CDR3 is built from 12 residues. Germline lookup yields CDR1 ENHRY and CDR2 SYGVKD. Unmatched junction bases numbered 5, after V lost 7 bases and J lost 6 bases.

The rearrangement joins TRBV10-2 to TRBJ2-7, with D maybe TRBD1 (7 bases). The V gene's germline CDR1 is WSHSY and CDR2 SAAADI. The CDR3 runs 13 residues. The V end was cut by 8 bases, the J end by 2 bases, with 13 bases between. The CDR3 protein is CASGGTAPYEQYF. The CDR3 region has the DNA TGCGCCAGCGGAGGGACAGCCCCCTACGAGCAGTACTTC.

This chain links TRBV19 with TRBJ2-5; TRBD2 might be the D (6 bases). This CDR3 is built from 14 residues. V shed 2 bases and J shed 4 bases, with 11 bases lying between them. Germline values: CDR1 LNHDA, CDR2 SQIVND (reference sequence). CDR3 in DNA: TGTGCCAGTAGTATACGGGGGATCGGAGAGACCCAGTACTTC. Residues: CASSIRGIGETQYF.

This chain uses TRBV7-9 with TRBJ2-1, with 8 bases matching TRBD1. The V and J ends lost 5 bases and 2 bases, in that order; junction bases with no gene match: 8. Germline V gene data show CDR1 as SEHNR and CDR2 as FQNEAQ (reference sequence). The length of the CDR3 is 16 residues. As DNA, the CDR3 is TGTGCCAGCAGCCTCGGACAGGGTAGCCCCTACAATGAGCAGTTCTTC. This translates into CASSLGQGSPYNEQFF.

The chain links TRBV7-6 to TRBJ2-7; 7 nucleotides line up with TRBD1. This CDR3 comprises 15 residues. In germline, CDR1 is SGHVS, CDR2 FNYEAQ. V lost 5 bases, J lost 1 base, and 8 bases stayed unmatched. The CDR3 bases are TGTGCCAGCAGCCAATCGGGACAGCCGTCCTACGAGCAGTACTTC. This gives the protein CASSQSGQPSYEQYF.

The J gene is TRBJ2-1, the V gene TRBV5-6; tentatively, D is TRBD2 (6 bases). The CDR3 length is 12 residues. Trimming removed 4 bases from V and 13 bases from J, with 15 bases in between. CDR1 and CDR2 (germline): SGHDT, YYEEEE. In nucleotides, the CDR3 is TGTGCCAGCAGCCACGGGACTCGAATCCAGTTCTTC. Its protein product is CASSHGTRIQFF.

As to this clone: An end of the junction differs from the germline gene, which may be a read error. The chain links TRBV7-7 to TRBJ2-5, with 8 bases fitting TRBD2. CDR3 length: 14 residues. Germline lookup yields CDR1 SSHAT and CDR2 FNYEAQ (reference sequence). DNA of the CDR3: TGTGCTAGCAGCCCCGGGACTAGTCAAGAGACCCAGTACTTC. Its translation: CASSPGTSQETQYF.

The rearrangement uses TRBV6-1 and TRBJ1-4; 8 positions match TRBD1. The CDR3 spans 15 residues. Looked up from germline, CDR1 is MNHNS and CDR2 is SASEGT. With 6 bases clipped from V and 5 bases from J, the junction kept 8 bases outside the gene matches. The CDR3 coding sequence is TGTGCCAGCAGACCCCGGACAGGGTCGAATGAAAAACTGTTTTTT. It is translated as CASRPRTGSNEKLFF.

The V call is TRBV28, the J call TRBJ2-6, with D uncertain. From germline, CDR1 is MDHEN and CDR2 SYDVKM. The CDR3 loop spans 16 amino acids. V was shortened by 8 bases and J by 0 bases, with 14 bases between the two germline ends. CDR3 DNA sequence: TGTGCCAGCGTAGAGACGTCTTCCTCTGGGGCCAACGTCCTGACTTTC. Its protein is CASVETSSSGANVLTF.

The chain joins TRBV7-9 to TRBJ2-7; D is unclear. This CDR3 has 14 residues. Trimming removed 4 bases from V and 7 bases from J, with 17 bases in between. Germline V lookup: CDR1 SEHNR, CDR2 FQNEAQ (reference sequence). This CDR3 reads CASSYRDTSDEQYF. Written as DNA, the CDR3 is TGTGCCAGCAGCTACCGAGACACGTCGGATGAGCAGTACTTC.

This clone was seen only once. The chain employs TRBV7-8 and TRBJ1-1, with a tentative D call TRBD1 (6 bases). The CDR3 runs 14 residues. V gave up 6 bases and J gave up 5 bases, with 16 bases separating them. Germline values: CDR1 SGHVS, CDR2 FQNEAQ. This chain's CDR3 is CASSVWGARTEAFF. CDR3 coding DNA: TGTGCCAGCAGTGTCTGGGGGGCGAGGACTGAAGCTTTCTTT.